The entry below gives a single T cell receptor (beta chain) sequence along with its context. It has no known antigen specificity. Per-base qualities were not stored, and no clone one base away is much larger. The sample is drawn from a study of OX40 agonist ivuxolimab in advanced cancers. Context from the whole study: The costimulatory receptor OX40 (CD134) was targeted by ivuxolimab, a fully human IgG2 agonistic monoclonal antibody. Intravenous ivuxolimab was administered to patients every 2 weeks at six dose levels: 0.01, 0.1, 0.3, 1.5, 3 and 10 mg/kg. Of the roughly 50 dose-escalation patients, hepatocellular carcinoma was present in 19, melanoma in approximately 15, renal cell carcinoma in 9 and head and neck cancer in 9. In the dose-escalation cohort, nearly 85% of patients were male, and the mean age was roughly 60 years with a range of roughly 20 to 85. Prior anti-PD-1, anti-PD-L1 or anti-CTLA-4 therapy was permitted, and 30% to 45% of dose-escalation patients had received checkpoint inhibitors. Partial responses occurred in three dose-escalation patients, of whom one had hepatocellular carcinoma and two had cutaneous melanoma. The purpose of peripheral TCRbeta sequencing was to test whether ivuxolimab changed TCR sequence diversity and led to clonal T-cell expansion. The paper covers the monotherapy dose-escalation part of the phase I ivuxolimab trial, which included N = 52 patients.

What the work shows at the level of the full study, not this receptor alone: Low levels of normalized T-cell clonal expansion were also seen in some patients who did not respond. In the 0.1-3.0 mg/kg groups, partial responders were among the patients with the lowest normalized peripheral clonal expansion, particularly in CD8+ T cells. Clonal expansion of both CD4+ and CD8+ blood T cells was observed from baseline to week 6 at doses 0.1 to 3.0 mg/kg. After ivuxolimab, more expanded clones were found on average in CD8+ T cells than in CD4+ T cells. Which antigens the clonally expanded peripheral T cells were specific for was not determined.

The trial excluded patients who had a history of autoimmune disease or were on systemic immunosuppression. In every dose cohort, peripheral blood was drawn for TCR sequencing at baseline, cycle 4 day 1, and cycle 7 day 1. The samples were drawn from a first-in-human, open-label, multicenter phase I dose-escalation trial of ivuxolimab. The trial enrolled adults with locally advanced or metastatic head and neck squamous cell, hepatocellular, melanoma or renal cell carcinoma. CD4+ and CD8+ T cells were sorted separately from peripheral blood before TCR sequencing. To sequence the TCRbeta CDR3 region, genomic DNA was isolated from the sorted cells. TCRbeta CDR3 regions were sequenced using the immunoSEQ Assay. In its TCRdb copy, this immuneACCESS table keeps in-frame sequences only and misses some clones. Where compared with another copy, unresolved V genes explain less than half of these, and the others have no known cause. In this sample the table shows roughly 76,000 clones, 80% to 90% of which occur a single time. The ten largest clones capture around 5.1% of the sample.

The germline V gene yields SGHVS for CDR1 and FQNEAQ for CDR2. The CDR3 runs 18 residues from the cysteine to the phenylalanine. Left in the record is the CDR3 DNA by itself, 54 bases read in frame from the first base. Trimming accounts for 2 bases at V and 4 bases at J, while the number of junction bases matched to no gene is 11. The origin of this receptor is an adult with an advanced solid tumor such as melanoma, head and neck, liver or kidney cancer. The sequenced sample was CD4+ or CD8+ T cells sorted from blood, obtained in a trial of the OX40 agonist ivuxolimab. Here the chain combines TRBV7-8 and TRBJ2-1, with 10 bases in between that match TRBD2. The DNA is TGTGCCAGCAGCTTACGGCGGCTAGCGGGGGCCCAATACAATGAGCAGTTCTTC. Its amino acids are CASSLRRLAGAQYNEQFF.